A single sample is the source of the 2 T cell receptor beta chains below, sequenced in a study of blood T cells in healthy people across ages. Sample-barcoded 5' priming and a J-beta primer mix drove a second PCR of about 6 to 12 cycles. TCRdb re-derived calls from the 5' RACE reads in MiXCR, one entry per CDR3 protein. The sample consists of 1 million to 1.2 million distinct CDR3 sequences, more than 30% of them appearing once. The sequencing input was blood. The receptors shown here come from a man aged 18 to 30 in good health.

The rearrangement links TRBV7-2 to TRBJ2-5; D assignment may be TRBD1 or TRBD2 (5 bases each). This CDR3 is built from 13 residues. The V and J ends lost 8 bases and 2 bases respectively, with 12 bases between them. Germline lookup yields CDR1 SGHTA and CDR2 FQGNSA. As DNA, the CDR3 is TGTGCCAGCCTGGGGGAACTACAAGAGACCCAGTACTTC. Encoded protein: CASLGELQETQYF.

There are many counts of this clonotype. The rearrangement links TRBV7-2 to TRBJ1-2; 7 bases agree with TRBD1. The V gene end was trimmed by 3 bases and the J gene end by 3 bases; junction bases not matched to a gene: 4. CDR1 and CDR2 (germline): SGHTA, FQGNSA. The CDR3 length is 14 residues. In DNA form, the CDR3 reads TGTGCCAGCAGCTTGGCTACAGGGGACTATGGCTACACCTTC. Its translation is CASSLATGDYGYTF.